The 18 T cell receptor beta chains below all came from one sample that was sequenced in a study of T cells after yellow fever vaccination. One entry per CDR3 protein, called by TCRdb with MiXCR from the 5' RACE reads. The sample lists roughly 910 distinct CDR3 sequences, 9% to 9.5% occurring once. The specimen comprised CD8+ T cells binding an NS4B(214-222) dextramer, sorted from PBMCs, sampled about 49 days after the first yellow fever vaccination. The receptor set was obtained from a man aged 18 to 30 who received the YFV17D yellow fever vaccine.

By sample share, this clonotype is medium-sized. The chain joins TRBV15 to TRBJ2-5; 12 nucleotides agree with TRBD2. The CDR3 sequence is 17 residues long. The germline V gene encodes CDR1 LNHNV and CDR2 YYDKDF (reference sequence). V gave up 0 bases and J gave up 2 bases; unmatched junction bases: 4. The CDR3 reads CATSRDWLAGGQETQYF. CDR3 coding DNA: TGTGCCACCAGCAGAGATTGGCTAGCGGGGGGGCAAGAGACCCAGTACTTC.

This clonotype is medium-sized by share. This rearrangement joins TRBV3-1 to TRBJ2-3; 9 nucleotides line up with TRBD2. V was pared by 4 bases and J by 0 bases, with 11 bases of the junction left unmatched. Per germline, CDR1 LGHDT and CDR2 YNNKEL (reference sequence). This CDR3 has 18 residues. CDR3 sequence: CASSRSAAGGTSTDTQYF. DNA for the CDR3: TGTGCCAGCAGCCGAAGCGCAGCGGGGGGCACTAGCACAGATACGCAGTATTTT.

This clonotype ranks as medium-sized (0.01 to 0.1%). The chain couples TRBV15 to TRBJ2-3, with 9 bases matching TRBD1. This CDR3 has 14 residues. V shed 5 bases, J shed 5 bases, and the junction held 5 bases outside the gene matches. In germline, CDR1 is LNHNV, CDR2 YYDKDF (reference sequence). DNA of the CDR3: TGTGCCACCAGCGAACAGGGGGCGATAGATACGCAGTATTTT. Its protein product is CATSEQGAIDTQYF.

By frequency in the sample, this clonotype is large. CDR3 bases: TGTGCCAGCAGCCCCGGGACGGTCTCCTACGAGCAGTACTTC. It specifies CASSPGTVSYEQYF. The gene calls are TRBV6-2 or TRBV6-3 and TRBJ2-7; D assignment may be TRBD1 or TRBD2 (5 bases each). Germline CDR1 reads MNHEY; CDR2 reads SVGEGT. The CDR3 covers 14 residues. Trimming removed 6 bases from V and 0 bases from J, with 12 bases in between.

The chain couples TRBV3-1 to TRBJ1-2; 8 bases fit TRBD1. Germline V lookup: CDR1 LGHDT, CDR2 YNNKEL (reference sequence). There are 15 residues in the CDR3. J lost 4 bases, V lost 7 bases, and 11 bases had no gene match. The CDR3 DNA sequence: TGTGCCAGCACCCCGACCGGGACAGGCGCCTATGGCTACACCTTC. Translation gives CASTPTGTGAYGYTF.

Remarks on this clonotype: At one of its ends the junction is not consistent with the germline gene, which may arise from a read error. This chain connects TRBV7-3 to TRBJ2-3; 7 bases align to TRBD2. Germline V gene lookup returns CDR1 SGHTA and CDR2 FQGTGA. The CDR3 is 15 amino acids. DNA for the CDR3: TGTGCCTGCAGCGCGAAGATCAGCGGGGCGGATACGCAGTATTTT. Its protein product is CACSAKISGADTQYF.

This chain connects TRBV14 to TRBJ2-7; maybe TRBD2 (5 bases). Germline CDR1 SGHDN, CDR2 FVKESK. The CDR3 is 14 amino acids. V shed 8 bases and J shed 2 bases, with 16 bases lying between them. As DNA, the CDR3 is TGTGCCAGCCTGGAGGCCACCGTGCCCTACGAGCAGTACTTC. It is translated as CASLEATVPYEQYF.

This clonotype is classed as medium-sized. The chain combines TRBV20-1 with TRBJ2-7; 7 bases match TRBD1. The CDR3 totals 13 residues. Germline V gene data show CDR1 as DFQATT and CDR2 as SNEGSKA (reference sequence). J was trimmed by 2 bases and V by 5 bases; bases with no gene match: 6. In nucleotides, the CDR3 is TGCAGTGCTGGATCCGGGACAGCCTACGAGCAGTACTTC. Its protein is CSAGSGTAYEQYF.

This clonotype is medium-sized by share. This sequence joins TRBV12-3 or TRBV12-4 and TRBJ2-1, with D perhaps matching TRBD1 (5 bases). The ends were cut back, 6 bases at V and 5 bases at J, with 11 bases in the middle. CDR3 length: 13 residues. The CDR3 loop is CASSPTANNEQFF. The CDR3 DNA is TGTGCCAGCAGCCCGACAGCTAACAATGAGCAGTTCTTC.

In its sample, this clonotype ranks as medium-sized (0.01 to 0.1%). J is TRBJ2-7 and V is TRBV6-5, with TRBD1 identical over 7 bases. V shed 2 bases and J 1 base; nucleotides not matched to a gene: 5. CDR1 MNHEY and CDR2 SVGAGI come from the germline V gene. This CDR3 has 15 residues. CDR3 region: CASSYLETGSYEQYF. As DNA, the CDR3 is TGTGCCAGCAGTTACCTCGAGACAGGGTCCTACGAGCAGTACTTC.

By share, this clonotype ranks as medium-sized. The chain recombines TRBV27 with TRBJ2-1; tentative D call: TRBD1 (6 bases). The ends were cut back, 5 bases at V and 6 bases at J, with 14 bases in the middle. Germline CDR1 and CDR2: MNHEY and SMNVEV (reference sequence). The CDR3 length is 14 residues. This CDR3 reads CASSQGSRVNEQFF. CDR3 in DNA: TGTGCCAGCAGTCAGGGGAGTAGAGTCAATGAGCAGTTCTTC.

Judged by abundance, this clonotype is medium-sized (0.01 to 0.1%). This chain joins TRBV4-2 and TRBJ1-1; 7 bases fit TRBD1. CDR1 is LGHNA, CDR2 YNFKEQ, per germline. The CDR3 loop spans 14 amino acids. V shed 3 bases and J 4 bases; nucleotides not matched to a gene: 5. CDR3 DNA sequence: TGTGCCAGCAGCCATACAGGGGTTAGCACTGAAGCTTTCTTT. Its translation is CASSHTGVSTEAFF.

By share, this clonotype ranks as large. The V and J genes are TRBV9 and TRBJ2-1; the D is unclear. This CDR3 spans 14 amino acids. Trimming shortened V by 3 bases and J by 0 bases, and 7 bases separated the two germline ends. Germline-derived CDR1 and CDR2 are SGDLS and YYNGEE. CDR3 in amino acids: CASSEGISYNEQFF. The DNA for the CDR3 is TGTGCCAGCAGCGAGGGCATCTCCTACAATGAGCAGTTCTTC.

This clonotype qualifies as medium-sized (0.01 to 0.1%). V gene TRBV6-2 or TRBV6-3 combines with J gene TRBJ2-7; 12 nucleotides match TRBD1. Per germline, CDR1 MNHEY and CDR2 SVGEGT. The CDR3 runs to 12 residues. Trimming removed 10 bases from V and 4 bases from J; junction bases left unmatched: 2. The CDR3 spells CATGQGAYEQYF. The CDR3 bases are TGTGCCACGGGACAGGGGGCTTACGAGCAGTACTTC.

This clonotype is medium-sized by share. CDR3 amino acids: CASSQDRGALEQFF. The CDR3 DNA follows: TGTGCCAGCAGCCAAGATCGGGGGGCGCTTGAGCAGTTCTTC. V and J are TRBV4-2 and TRBJ2-1; possible D gene TRBD2, 7 bases. V lost 0 bases and J 9 bases, leaving 12 bases between the germline ends. Per the germline V gene, CDR1 is LGHNA and CDR2 is YNFKEQ. The CDR3 contains 14 residues.

This clonotype was picked up many times. The V call is TRBV28, the J call TRBJ2-7; TRBD2 might be the D (6 bases). This CDR3 comprises 13 residues. Trimming stripped 8 bases from V and 2 bases from J, with 13 bases between. Germline V gene sequence: CDR1 MDHEN, CDR2 SYDVKM. CDR3 protein: CASGAGPAYEQYV. The CDR3 bases are TGTGCCAGCGGTGCGGGGCCTGCCTACGAGCAGTACGTC.

In this sample, this clonotype is medium-sized. The J gene is TRBJ1-1, the V gene TRBV6-5; D call uncertain. The V end was cut by 5 bases, the J end by 3 bases, with 10 bases between. Germline values: CDR1 MNHEY, CDR2 SVGAGI. The CDR3 loop spans 13 amino acids. CDR3 sequence: CASSQLGDTEAFF. CDR3 DNA sequence: TGTGCCAGCAGTCAGCTCGGGGACACTGAAGCTTTCTTT.

In its sample, this clonotype ranks as large (0.1 to 1%). The CDR3: CASSQENRGPSPLHF. As DNA, the CDR3 is TGTGCCAGCAGCCAAGAGAACAGGGGGCCTTCACCCCTCCACTTT. The V gene is TRBV4-2, the J gene TRBJ1-6, with 9 bases aligning to TRBD1. With 0 bases clipped from V and 9 bases from J, the junction kept 3 bases outside the gene matches. The CDR3 contains 15 residues. Germline assignment: CDR1 LGHNA and CDR2 YNFKEQ.